This TCR beta chain emerged from a study of cytomegalovirus exposure and HLA in healthy donors. The CDR3 extends over 15 amino acids. V lost 6 bases and J lost 6; bases outside the gene matches: 8. Germline CDR1 and CDR2: MRHNA and SNTAGT. The PCR contained 60 Vbeta and 13 Jbeta primers. Produced via immunoSEQ multiplex PCR; TCRdb's table is partial and in-frame only. The data hold about 140,000 clones, with around 80% observed a single time. The TCR originated in a woman aged 50 to 60 in good health and CMV-seropositive. Sequencing was done on a sample of PBMCs. V gene TRBV6-4 combines with J gene TRBJ1-5; 10 nucleotides agree with TRBD1. The CDR3 reads CASSLGTGARQPQHF. The CDR3 DNA follows: TGTGCCAGCAGCCTAGGGACAGGGGCCCGTCAGCCCCAGCATTTT.